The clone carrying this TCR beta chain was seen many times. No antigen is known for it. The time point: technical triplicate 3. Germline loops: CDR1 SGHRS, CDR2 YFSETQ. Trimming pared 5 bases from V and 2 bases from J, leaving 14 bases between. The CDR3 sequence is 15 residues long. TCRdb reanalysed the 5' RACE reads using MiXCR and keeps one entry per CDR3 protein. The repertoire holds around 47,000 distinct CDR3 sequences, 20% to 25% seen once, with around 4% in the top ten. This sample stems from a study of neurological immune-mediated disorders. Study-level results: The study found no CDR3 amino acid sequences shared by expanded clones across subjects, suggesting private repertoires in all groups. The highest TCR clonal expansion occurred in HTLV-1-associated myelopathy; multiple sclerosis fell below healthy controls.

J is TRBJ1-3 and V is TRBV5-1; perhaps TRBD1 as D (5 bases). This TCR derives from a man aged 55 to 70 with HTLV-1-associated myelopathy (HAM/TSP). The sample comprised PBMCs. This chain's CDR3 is CASSDQGRTGNTIYF. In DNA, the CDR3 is TGCGCCAGCAGTGATCAGGGTCGGACTGGAAACACCATATATTTT.